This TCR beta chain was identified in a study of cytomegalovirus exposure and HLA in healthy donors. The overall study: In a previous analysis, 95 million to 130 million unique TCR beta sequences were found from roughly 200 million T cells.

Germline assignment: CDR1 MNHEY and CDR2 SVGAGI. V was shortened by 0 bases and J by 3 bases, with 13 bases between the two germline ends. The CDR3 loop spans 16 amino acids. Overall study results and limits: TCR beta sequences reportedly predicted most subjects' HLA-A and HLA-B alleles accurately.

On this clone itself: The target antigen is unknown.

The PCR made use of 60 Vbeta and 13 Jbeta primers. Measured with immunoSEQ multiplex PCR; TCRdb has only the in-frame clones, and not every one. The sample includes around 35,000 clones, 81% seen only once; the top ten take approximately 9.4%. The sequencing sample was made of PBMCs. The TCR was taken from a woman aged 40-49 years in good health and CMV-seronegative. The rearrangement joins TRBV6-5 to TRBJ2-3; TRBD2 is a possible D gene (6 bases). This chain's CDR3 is CASSYSVSGSTDTQYF. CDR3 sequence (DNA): TGTGCCAGCAGTTACTCTGTCAGCGGGTCGACAGATACGCAGTATTTT.